The 24 T cell receptor beta chains in this list originate from one sample, sequenced in a study of T-cell memory formation after mild COVID-19. TCRdb reanalysed the 5' RACE reads using MiXCR and keeps one entry per CDR3 protein. The table lists 350,000 to 450,000 distinct CDR3 sequences, around an eighth of them singletons. The sample taken for sequencing was PBMCs or a T cell subset sorted from them (not recorded which). These receptors came from a man between 18 and 29 years old who had mild COVID-19 (a few samples of this study predate the infection). Cell type and time point are not known.

This chain uses TRBV7-6 with TRBJ2-1; D is possibly TRBD1 (6 bases). Germline V gene data show CDR1 as SGHVS and CDR2 as FNYEAQ. Trimming removed 8 bases from V and 4 bases from J, with 9 bases in between. There are 12 residues in the CDR3. As DNA, the CDR3 is TGTGCCAGCGGTGGACAGTACAATGAGCAGTTCTTC. Protein: CASGGQYNEQFF.

This clonotype was seen more than once but under ten times. V usage is TRBV28 and J usage is TRBJ1-5, with TRBD1 as a possible D gene (5 bases). CDR3 size: 12 residues. Germline loops: CDR1 MDHEN, CDR2 SYDVKM. V was shortened by 6 bases and J by 5 bases, with 8 bases between the two germline ends. CDR3 sequence reads: CASRMGDQPQHF. The CDR3 DNA sequence: TGTGCCAGCAGAATGGGGGATCAGCCCCAGCATTTT.

This chain connects TRBV19 to TRBJ1-5, with TRBD1 as a possible D gene (6 bases). V was cut by 4 bases and J by 5 bases, with 9 bases left in between. There are 13 residues in the CDR3. Germline loops: CDR1 LNHDA, CDR2 SQIVND (reference sequence). The CDR3 DNA reads TGTGCCAGTAGTAGGAACAGGGATCAGCCCCAGCATTTT. It specifies CASSRNRDQPQHF.

A few counts support this clonotype. The chain employs TRBV12-3 or TRBV12-4 and TRBJ2-3; D is possibly TRBD2 (6 bases). The CDR3 extends over 16 amino acids. Trimming left V 5 bases short and J 2 bases short, with 17 bases between. CDR3 DNA sequence: TGTGCCAGCAGTCACCTGGGGGACTCCATCACAGATACGCAGTATTTT. Translated, it gives CASSHLGDSITDTQYF.

This chain links TRBV2 with TRBJ2-6; 7 bases are a match to TRBD1. With V trimmed by 1 base and J by 7 bases, 7 bases remained unmatched. Germline lookup yields CDR1 SNHLY and CDR2 FYNNEI. The CDR3 has 16 residues. CDR3 sequence (DNA): TGTGCCAGCAGTGAAGGCGACAGGGCAGGTGCCAACGTCCTGACTTTC. Protein: CASSEGDRAGANVLTF.

This clonotype was observed a few times. This chain uses TRBV7-9 with TRBJ2-2; possibly TRBD2 for D (5 bases). V was shortened by 5 bases and J by 7 bases, with 17 bases between the two germline ends. CDR3 length equals 15 residues. CDR1 SEHNR and CDR2 FQNEAQ come from the germline V gene (reference sequence). CDR3 region: CASSPSSLAGGELFF. Here the CDR3 DNA reads TGTGCCAGCAGCCCTAGCTCCCTAGCCGGCGGGGAGCTGTTTTTT.

Ten or more counts support this clonotype. The chain is built from TRBV5-1 and TRBJ2-3; tentative D call: TRBD1 (6 bases). Trimming cost V 0 bases and J 2 bases, with 10 bases left between them. The CDR3 is 15 residues long. Per germline, CDR1 SGHRS and CDR2 YFSETQ. The CDR3 nucleotides read TGCGCCAGCAGCTTGGAGGACAGACCCACAGATACGCAGTATTTT. It translates to CASSLEDRPTDTQYF.

This clonotype has a handful of counts. The chain employs TRBV24-1 and TRBJ2-2; D possibly corresponds to TRBD1 (6 bases). V was clipped by 2 bases and J by 5 bases, with 11 bases between them. The CDR3 has 15 residues. CDR1 is KGHDR and CDR2 is SFDVKD in the germline V gene. DNA for the CDR3: TGTGCCACCAGTGATTCGGGCAGGGGAACCGGGGAGCTGTTTTTT. Translating gives CATSDSGRGTGELFF.

In this sample, this clonotype turned up a few times. In DNA, the CDR3 is TGTGCCAGCAGATTGACAGGGGCCGGGGGCTACACCTTC. This codes for CASRLTGAGGYTF. This chain connects TRBV27 to TRBJ1-2; 8 nucleotides line up with TRBD1. Germline V gives CDR1 MNHEY, CDR2 SMNVEV (reference sequence). V lost 6 bases, J lost 8 bases, and 8 bases stayed unmatched. This CDR3 is 13 amino acids long.

The chain is built from TRBV4-1 and TRBJ2-3; 9 nucleotides match TRBD1. CDR1 and CDR2 from the germline V gene are MGHRA and YSYEKL. With V trimmed by 4 bases and J by 5 bases, 10 bases remained unmatched. The CDR3 is 16 amino acids. The DNA for the CDR3 is TGCGCCAGCAGCCTGGGGGACCGGGACAGGGTAGATACGCAGTATTTT. It is translated as CASSLGDRDRVDTQYF.

This clonotype was seen a handful of times. The chain uses TRBV7-2 and TRBJ2-1; maybe TRBD1 (5 bases). CDR1 is SGHTA and CDR2 is FQGNSA in the germline V gene. Deletions cut 3 bases from V and 5 bases from J, with 8 bases between. The CDR3 consists of 13 residues. The CDR3 DNA reads TGTGCCAGCAGCTTGACAGCAAACAATGAGCAGTTCTTC. Protein: CASSLTANNEQFF. The variable domain in full, with the rest retrieved from reference TRBV7-2 and TRBJ2-1, is GAGVSQSPSNKVTEKGKDVELRCDPISGHTALYWYRQSLGQGLEFLIYFQGNSAPDKSGLPSDRFSAERTGGSVSTLTIQRTQQEDSAVYLCASSLTANNEQFFGPGTRLTVL.

V and J are TRBV6-5 and TRBJ2-7; D not certain. V lost 8 bases and J 0 bases, leaving 11 bases between the germline ends. Germline CDR1 MNHEY, CDR2 SVGAGI. There are 13 residues in the CDR3. The CDR3 bases are TGTGCCAGCCGTAACCTCAGCTCCTACGAGCAGTACTTC. Translated: CASRNLSSYEQYF.

In its sample, this clonotype was seen a few times. The genes are TRBV4-2 and TRBJ1-6; weak D call: TRBD1 (5 bases). Trimming removed 0 bases from V and 5 bases from J, with 8 bases in between. The CDR3 has 15 amino acids. Germline loops: CDR1 LGHNA, CDR2 YNFKEQ. DNA for the CDR3: TGTGCCAGCAGCCAAGATCCGGGGGATAATTCACCCCTCCACTTT. Translation gives CASSQDPGDNSPLHF.

There are many counts of this clonotype. The rearrangement links TRBV7-2 to TRBJ2-4, with D maybe TRBD2 (5 bases). The V end was cut by 2 bases, the J end by 0 bases, with 20 bases between. Germline values: CDR1 SGHTA, CDR2 FQGNSA. The CDR3 runs 19 residues. This CDR3 reads CASSLFIGERRLAKNIQYF. CDR3 nucleotide sequence: TGTGCCAGCAGCTTATTTATCGGGGAGCGACGACTAGCCAAAAACATTCAGTACTTC.

To note about this clonotype: Relative to the germline gene, one junction end is altered; a read error may explain this. The V and J genes are TRBV12-3 or TRBV12-4 and TRBJ2-3; perhaps D is TRBD1 or TRBD2 (5 bases each). The CDR3 consists of 14 residues. DNA of the CDR3: TGTGCCAGCAGTCGGGGCCTTTCCACAGATGCGCAGTATTTT. Amino acids: CASSRGLSTDAQYF.

The gene calls are TRBV6-5 and TRBJ2-6; 11 nucleotides match TRBD2. V was pared by 6 bases and J by 9 bases, with 7 bases of the junction left unmatched. Germline V gene data show CDR1 as MNHEY and CDR2 as SVGAGI. The CDR3 sequence is 15 residues long. The CDR3 coding sequence is TGTGCCAGCAGCTACGGGACTAGCGGATTCAACGTCCTGACTTTC. Translated: CASSYGTSGFNVLTF.

This clonotype was counted between two and nine times. V gene TRBV7-9 combines with J gene TRBJ2-5, with D perhaps being TRBD1 or TRBD2 (6 bases each). Germline loops: CDR1 SEHNR, CDR2 FQNEAQ (reference sequence). This CDR3 has 15 residues. The V gene lost 8 bases and the J gene lost 7 bases, with 23 bases spanning the gap. The CDR3 loop reads CASGSPGLEGGTQYF. CDR3 nucleotides: TGTGCCAGCGGCTCGCCGGGACTTGAGGGGGGGACCCAGTACTTC.

This clonotype was seen repeatedly, ten times or more. CDR3 DNA: TGTGCCGGGAGTAGCGGGGCCACAGATACGCAGTATTTT. As protein: CAGSSGATDTQYF. The rearrangement links TRBV12-3 or TRBV12-4 to TRBJ2-3; 8 bases align to TRBD2. The CDR3 covers 13 residues. Trimming at V came to 11 bases and at J to 2 bases, leaving 6 bases not matched to a gene.

The J gene is TRBJ1-6, the V gene TRBV7-9; D not certain. The CDR3 spans 15 residues. The V end lost 8 bases, the J end lost 4 bases, and 15 bases lay between the germline ends. Germline CDR1 is SEHNR and CDR2 is FQNEAQ (reference sequence). The CDR3 DNA is TGTGCCAGCGAGAGGGCAGGCATTTATAATTCACCCCTCCACTTT. The encoded protein is CASERAGIYNSPLHF.

There are a few counts of this clonotype. The gene calls are TRBV7-6 and TRBJ2-5, with D perhaps being TRBD1 or TRBD2 (6 bases each). Trimming removed 7 bases at V and 2 bases at J, with 14 bases between. CDR3 length: 14 amino acids. CDR1 and CDR2 from the germline V gene are SGHVS and FNYEAQ. For the CDR3, the DNA is TGTGCCAGCACCCCGGTAGGGGGGCAAGAGACCCAGTACTTC. Its translation is CASTPVGGQETQYF.

This clonotype turned up a few times. The rearrangement uses TRBV7-9 and TRBJ2-7; 9 positions match TRBD1. The CDR3 totals 17 residues. The V gene's germline CDR1 is SEHNR and CDR2 FQNEAQ (reference sequence). Losses at the gene ends were 4 bases for V and 3 bases for J; bases not matched to a gene: 13. The CDR3 bases are TGTGCCAGCAGCTCTTACAGGGGGCGAACCCCCTTCTACGAGCAGTACTTC. It encodes CASSSYRGRTPFYEQYF.

This sequence joins TRBV12-3 or TRBV12-4 and TRBJ2-7; tentative D call: TRBD2 (5 bases). The CDR3 runs 14 residues. V was trimmed by 1 base and J by 4 bases, leaving 11 bases between them. CDR3 region: CASSLGTGKYEQYF. As DNA, the CDR3 is TGTGCCAGCAGTTTAGGGACTGGGAAATACGAGCAGTACTTC.

The chain uses TRBV20-1 and TRBJ2-3; 10 nucleotides match TRBD2. The CDR3 runs 16 residues. In germline, CDR1 is DFQATT, CDR2 SNEGSKA (reference sequence). V lost 0 bases to trimming and J lost 1 base; unmatched junction nucleotides: 4. DNA of the CDR3: TGCAGTGCTAGAGATCCGAGCGGGGGGGGCACAGATACGCAGTATTTT. Translated: CSARDPSGGGTDTQYF.

The chain is built from TRBV4-3 and TRBJ2-1, with D unresolved. V lost 1 base to trimming and J lost 10 bases, with 11 bases between them. CDR3 length: 13 residues. The germline gives CDR1 LGHNA, CDR2 YSLEER. The CDR3 DNA sequence: TGCGCCAGCAGCCAAGTAGGCTCTTCCGAGCAGTTCTTC. Translated: CASSQVGSSEQFF.